This T cell receptor beta chain stems from a study of blood T cell repertoires in COVID-19. Some clones are missing from TCRdb's copy, which holds only in-frame ones; the method was immunoSEQ multiplex PCR. The table records about 61,000 clones, approximately 84% of them present only once. This TCR was recovered from a man at least 80 years old in a cohort sampled during active COVID-19. Material: peripheral blood.

The CDR3 DNA reads TGCGCCAGCAGCCAAGAGGCCAGGGGATCCGGGGAGCTGTTTTTT. Translating gives CASSQEARGSGELFF. V is TRBV4-3 and J is TRBJ2-2, with D possibly matching TRBD1 (6 bases). Looked up from germline, CDR1 is LGHNA and CDR2 is YSLEER. V was trimmed by 0 bases and J by 6 bases, leaving 11 bases between them. CDR3 length equals 15 residues.